A single sample is the source of the 16 T cell receptor beta chains below, sequenced in a study of T cell responses to AZD1222 COVID-19 vaccine. Method: immunoSEQ multiplex PCR; TCRdb's copy keeps in-frame clones and lacks some. This table holds around 170,000 clones, 80% to 95% found once. This specimen consisted of peripheral blood, obtained 28 days after the second AZD1222 dose. Receptor source: an adult who received the AZD1222 COVID-19 vaccine.

This chain links TRBV11-2 with TRBJ2-1; possibly TRBD1 for D (6 bases). The CDR3 spans 13 residues. The germline V gene encodes CDR1 SGHAT and CDR2 FQNNGV. Trimming pared 4 bases from V and 7 bases from J, leaving 11 bases between. The CDR3 bases are TGTGCCAGCAGCTCGATTCAGGGGAATGAGCAGTTCTTC. This translates into CASSSIQGNEQFF.

This rearrangement joins TRBV3-1 (or the pseudogene TRBV3-2) to TRBJ2-4; 8 positions agree with TRBD2. Germline V CDR1 and CDR2: LGHDT, YNNKEL (reference sequence). The CDR3 consists of 16 residues. V trimming: 4 bases; J trimming: 1 base; junction bases outside the gene matches: 6. The CDR3 loop reads CASSPYSGAAKNIQYF. In DNA form, the CDR3 reads TGTGCCAGCAGCCCCTATAGCGGGGCCGCCAAAAACATTCAGTACTTC.

In DNA, the CDR3 is TGTGCCACCAGCAGAGCTCGGGGGTTTCCCTACGAGCAGTACTTC. Its protein is CATSRARGFPYEQYF. This chain connects TRBV15 to TRBJ2-7; D is perhaps TRBD2 (6 bases). The germline CDR1 and CDR2 sequences are LNHNV and YYDKDF (reference sequence). This CDR3 is 15 amino acids long. V shed 1 base and J shed 2 bases, with 12 bases lying between them.

A single count supports this clone. This same CDR3 is encoded by further DNA sequences in the sample. The rearrangement uses TRBV4-1 and TRBJ2-2; D unclear. This CDR3 is 13 amino acids long. V gave up 1 base and J gave up 5 bases, with 5 bases separating them. Germline assignment: CDR1 MGHRA and CDR2 YSYEKL. CDR3 sequence reads: CASSQVGTGELFF. CDR3 nucleotide sequence: TGCGCCAGCAGCCAAGTGGGAACCGGGGAGCTGTTTTTT.

This CDR3 reads CASSFGGGRTDTQYF. Here the CDR3 DNA reads TGTGCCAGCAGCTTCGGCGGGGGGCGCACAGATACGCAGTATTTT. The chain is built from TRBV7-2 and TRBJ2-3, with 8 positions matching TRBD2. V lost 3 bases, J lost 1 base, and 3 bases stayed unmatched. CDR1 SGHTA and CDR2 FQGNSA come from the germline V gene. The length of the CDR3 is 15 residues.

The V gene is TRBV5-1, the J gene TRBJ2-3; possibly TRBD1 for D (6 bases). Germline loops: CDR1 SGHRS, CDR2 YFSETQ. Trimming left V 0 bases short and J 9 bases short, with 8 bases between. This CDR3 has 12 residues. The CDR3 loop is CASSLARGTQYF. DNA for the CDR3: TGCGCCAGCAGCTTGGCCAGGGGAACGCAGTATTTT.

The chain recombines TRBV5-1 with TRBJ1-5; TRBD1 aligns across 12 bases. Germline V gives CDR1 SGHRS, CDR2 YFSETQ. There are 15 residues in the CDR3. The V and J ends lost 2 bases and 6 bases, in that order; junction bases with no gene match: 3. The CDR3 nucleotides are TGCGCCAGCAGCTTCGGGACAGGGGGCGCTCAGCCCCAGCATTTT. The encoded protein is CASSFGTGGAQPQHF. Using reference TRBV5-1 and TRBJ1-5 for the parts outside the CDR3, the full variable domain is KAGVTQTPRYLIKTRGQQVTLSCSPISGHRSVSWYQQTPGQGLQFLFEYFSETQRNKGNFPGRFSGRQFSNSRSEMNVSTLELGDSALYLCASSFGTGGAQPQHFGDGTRLSIL.

The chain uses TRBV19 and TRBJ1-5, with TRBD1 as a possible D gene (6 bases). Per the germline V gene, CDR1 is LNHDA and CDR2 is SQIVND (reference sequence). The CDR3 loop spans 14 amino acids. With 6 bases removed from V and 1 base from J, the gap between germline ends came to 10 bases. DNA of the CDR3: TGTGCCAGTAGCGGACAGTCAAGCAATCAGCCCCAGCATTTT. The encoded protein is CASSGQSSNQPQHF.

This clone was detected a few times. The chain employs TRBV30 and TRBJ1-3; D is unresolved. V was shortened by 2 bases and J by 0 bases, with 17 bases between the two germline ends. The germline CDR1 and CDR2 sequences are GTSNPN and SVGIG (reference sequence). The CDR3 sequence is 17 residues long. The CDR3 DNA follows: TGTGCCTGGAGTACCGATAGGACTGGATTCTCTGGAAACACCATATATTTT. This sequence encodes CAWSTDRTGFSGNTIYF. The entire variable domain, with the rest obtained from reference TRBV30 and TRBJ1-3, is as follows: SQTIHQWPATLVQPVGSPLSLECTVEGTSNPNLYWYRQAAGRGLQLLFYSVGIGQISSEVPQNLSASRPQDRQFILSSKKLLLSDSGFYLCAWSTDRTGFSGNTIYFGEGSWLTVV.

The chain couples TRBV2 to TRBJ2-7; D might be TRBD1 (6 bases). The CDR3 runs to 11 residues. With 4 bases removed from V and 7 bases from J, the gap between germline ends came to 8 bases. The germline V gene encodes CDR1 SNHLY and CDR2 FYNNEI. CDR3 protein: CASSGTAEQYF. In DNA, the CDR3 is TGTGCCAGCAGTGGGACAGCAGAGCAGTACTTC.

This clone has a count of ten or more. The chain links TRBV30 to TRBJ1-6; D is ambiguous. The CDR3 length is 15 residues. Trimming took off 3 bases at V and 5 bases at J, with 14 bases between the two ends. CDR1 GTSNPN and CDR2 SVGIG come from the germline V gene (reference sequence). The CDR3 protein is CAWSVPSVDNSPLHF. The CDR3 region has the DNA TGTGCCTGGAGCGTTCCTTCCGTGGATAATTCACCCCTCCACTTT.

The V call is TRBV23-1, the J call TRBJ2-5; TRBD1 agrees at 8 bases. TRBV23-1 counts as an open reading frame of uncertain function. The CDR3 extends over 15 amino acids. With 4 bases clipped from V and 3 bases from J, the junction kept 7 bases outside the gene matches. The CDR3 sequence is CASSRAGGEEETQYF. The CDR3 DNA follows: TGCGCCAGCAGTCGGGCAGGGGGCGAAGAAGAGACCCAGTACTTC.

This chain connects TRBV28 to TRBJ2-1; 9 bases are shared with TRBD2. Trimming cost V 8 bases and J 4 bases; bases outside gene matches: 6. CDR3 length: 14 amino acids. CDR1 is MDHEN, CDR2 SYDVKM, per germline. The CDR3 loop is CASSLAGKYNEQFF. For the CDR3, the DNA is TGTGCCAGCTCCCTAGCGGGGAAATACAATGAGCAGTTCTTC.

V and J are TRBV5-6 and TRBJ2-1; the match to TRBD2 covers 12 bases. V gave up 5 bases and J gave up 3 bases; unmatched junction bases: 3. In germline, CDR1 is SGHDT, CDR2 YYEEEE. The CDR3 is made up of 15 amino acids. The DNA of the CDR3 is TGTGCCAGCAGTCGACTAGCGGGAGTCTACAATGAGCAGTTCTTC. Translation gives CASSRLAGVYNEQFF.

The chain has TRBV29-1 and TRBJ1-1, with 7 bases fitting TRBD1. The ends lost 7 bases at V and 0 bases at J; junction bases unmatched: 11. The CDR3 loop spans 15 amino acids. Germline CDR1 and CDR2: SQVTM and ANQGSEA. The CDR3 region has the DNA TGCAGCGCCGACAGGGTCGGGAGTATGAACACTGAAGCTTTCTTT. Protein sequence: CSADRVGSMNTEAFF.

This clone is a singleton in its sample. The chain combines TRBV5-1 with TRBJ2-2; TRBD1 agrees at 11 bases. The germline V gene encodes CDR1 SGHRS and CDR2 YFSETQ. CDR3 length equals 17 residues. The V and J ends lost 4 bases and 1 base, in that order; junction bases with no gene match: 6. The CDR3 loop reads CASSPGQGAGNTGELFF. The CDR3 nucleotides read TGCGCCAGCAGCCCCGGACAGGGGGCAGGGAACACCGGGGAGCTGTTTTTT.